The 28 T cell receptor beta chains below all came from one sample that was sequenced in a study of T cells after yellow fever vaccination (dated by TCRdb to between 2018 and 2021). Library method: 5' RACE. Sequencing took place on an Illumina NovaSeq 6000. TCRdb cleaned the public reads at Q25 with fastp, built clones with MiXCR and kept in-frame beta chains. Rows with a matching CDR3 protein are joined into one entry that keeps the most common DNA and genes. Across this sample there are a few hundred thousand distinct CDR3 sequences, with around 4.5% seen only once. The ten largest clones add up to approximately 19% of the sample. Explained via the paper, the treatment or condition label denotes: live attenuated yellow fever vaccine strain. The material sequenced was PBMCs, taken 15 days after the yellow fever booster vaccination. The receptors come from a man aged 18 to 29 who received the YFV17D yellow fever vaccine.

This clonotype was recorded many times. This rearrangement joins TRBV7-6 to TRBJ1-5; D is perhaps TRBD1 (6 bases). V lost 5 bases and J lost 3, with 14 bases in between. Germline V gene data show CDR1 as SGHVS and CDR2 as FNYEAQ. The CDR3 sequence is 15 residues long. This CDR3 is CASSPLDSSNQPQHF. The CDR3 DNA follows: TGTGCCAGCAGCCCTCTGGACAGTTCCAATCAGCCCCAGCATTTT.

The rearrangement uses TRBV3-1 and TRBJ2-1, with 8 nucleotides matching TRBD2. V was clipped by 0 bases and J by 10 bases; unmatched bases: 5. The germline V gene has CDR1 LGHDT and CDR2 YNNKEL (reference sequence). The CDR3 has 14 residues. CDR3 amino acids: CASSQDRLAGEQFF. CDR3 bases: TGTGCCAGCAGCCAAGATAGGCTAGCGGGCGAGCAGTTCTTC.

This clonotype was observed a handful of times. The rearrangement uses TRBV10-3 and TRBJ1-5, with unresolved D. V was clipped by 6 bases and J by 4 bases, with 7 bases between them. Germline V CDR1 and CDR2: ENHRY, SYGVKD. The CDR3 runs to 12 residues. CDR3 protein: CAISPTNQPQHF. The CDR3 DNA is TGTGCCATCAGCCCAACAAATCAGCCCCAGCATTTT.

This clonotype was seen more than once but under ten times. The chain has TRBV5-1 and TRBJ2-3, with D possibly being TRBD2 (6 bases). The V and J ends lost 0 bases and 0 bases respectively, with 11 bases between them. Germline assignment: CDR1 SGHRS and CDR2 YFSETQ. The CDR3 loop spans 16 amino acids. The CDR3 region is CASSLALAPSTDTQYF. Written as DNA, the CDR3 is TGCGCCAGCAGCTTGGCGCTAGCGCCGAGCACAGATACGCAGTATTTT.

The rearrangement links TRBV24-1 to TRBJ2-2; no reliable D call. V was pared by 10 bases and J by 4 bases, with 15 bases between. This CDR3 spans 14 amino acids. Per germline, CDR1 KGHDR and CDR2 SFDVKD. CDR3 sequence (DNA): TGTGCCACGGAACAGAACCCCAGCACCGGGGAGCTGTTTTTT. It codes for CATEQNPSTGELFF.

The J gene is TRBJ2-5, the V gene TRBV7-2; the D gene is possibly TRBD2 (6 bases). This CDR3 is 15 amino acids long. V lost 5 bases and J lost 5, with 18 bases in between. Germline V lookup: CDR1 SGHTA, CDR2 FQGNSA. The CDR3 nucleotides read TGTGCCAGCAGCCCAGGAGGAGGGTCCTCGGAGACCCAGTACTTC. Protein product: CASSPGGGSSETQYF.

This clonotype was recorded at least ten times. The rearrangement links TRBV20-1 to TRBJ1-2; D ambiguous. The CDR3 is 11 amino acids. Germline values: CDR1 DFQATT, CDR2 SNEGSKA (reference sequence). The V end was cut by 7 bases, the J end by 3 bases, with 9 bases between. The CDR3 spells CSGAAYYGYTF. The CDR3 DNA is TGCAGTGGGGCGGCCTACTATGGCTACACCTTC.

This clonotype was counted many times. The chain uses TRBV4-3 and TRBJ2-3, with TRBD2 identical over 8 bases. There are 16 residues in the CDR3. Germline V gene data show CDR1 as LGHNA and CDR2 as YSLEER. V shed 2 bases, J shed 6 bases, and the junction held 10 bases outside the gene matches. CDR3 DNA: TGCGCCAGCAGCCAATCCCTTCCGGCTAGCGGGGATACGCAGTATTTT. This gives the protein CASSQSLPASGDTQYF.

Many counts were recorded for this clonotype. J is TRBJ1-1 and V is TRBV19, with D perhaps matching TRBD1 (6 bases). The CDR3 runs to 15 residues. CDR1 LNHDA and CDR2 SQIVND come from the germline V gene (reference sequence). The V gene lost 3 bases and the J gene lost 1 base, with 12 bases spanning the gap. For the CDR3, the DNA is TGTGCCAGTAGTATGACAGGAAATGGGAACACTGAAGCTTTCTTT. It translates to CASSMTGNGNTEAFF.

This clonotype appeared many times. Written as DNA, the CDR3 is TGTGCCAGCAGTTACTGCCGGGGGGGCCTTCGAGAGACCCAGTACTTC. Translated: CASSYCRGGLRETQYF. This chain connects TRBV6-8 to TRBJ2-5, with TRBD2 identical over 8 bases. The V segment lost 1 base and the J segment 4 bases; nucleotides outside the gene matches: 8. The CDR3 runs to 16 residues. Germline lookup yields CDR1 MNHGY and CDR2 SAAAGT.

The V and J genes are TRBV28 and TRBJ2-4, with a weak D call TRBD1 (6 bases). The CDR3 is 14 amino acids. Germline CDR1 reads MDHEN; CDR2 reads SYDVKM. With 4 bases removed from V and 2 bases from J, the gap between germline ends came to 9 bases. As DNA, the CDR3 is TGTGCCAGCAGTTCCAGGGGTTCCAAAAACATTCAGTACTTC. It translates to CASSSRGSKNIQYF.

This clonotype appeared many times. The rearrangement links TRBV7-9 to TRBJ1-1; 7 bases agree with TRBD1. J lost 3 bases, V lost 4 bases, and 8 bases had no gene match. The CDR3 consists of 15 residues. The germline V gene encodes CDR1 SEHNR and CDR2 FQNEAQ (reference sequence). The CDR3 DNA reads TGTGCCAGCAGCTCATTTGCTACAGGGGACACTGAAGCTTTCTTT. It translates to CASSSFATGDTEAFF. Looking up the rest from reference TRBV7-9 and TRBJ1-1 gives the full variable domain: DTGVSQNPRHKITKRGQNVTFRCDPISEHNRLYWYRQTLGQGPEFLTYFQNEAQLEKSRLLSDRFSAERPKGSFSTLEIQRTEQGDSAMYLCASSSFATGDTEAFFGQGTRLTVV.

The genes are TRBV29-1 and TRBJ1-6; D gene ambiguous. In germline, CDR1 is SQVTM, CDR2 ANQGSEA. V was trimmed by 3 bases and J by 9 bases, leaving 12 bases between them. CDR3 length: 13 amino acids. This chain's CDR3 is CSVDMGAGSPLHF. The CDR3 DNA reads as TGCAGCGTTGACATGGGAGCAGGTTCACCCCTCCACTTT.

This clonotype appeared a few times. This chain connects TRBV27 to TRBJ2-3; 7 nucleotides match TRBD2. Trimming removed 0 bases from V and 4 bases from J; junction bases left unmatched: 4. This CDR3 region has 15 residues. Germline V gene lookup returns CDR1 MNHEY and CDR2 SMNVEV (reference sequence). DNA for the CDR3: TGTGCCAGCAGTTTATCGGGGGGGGAGGCAGATACGCAGTATTTT. The encoded protein is CASSLSGGEADTQYF.

The chain joins TRBV3-1 to TRBJ1-3; tentatively, D is TRBD1 (5 bases). The CDR3 runs 15 residues. Germline V gene lookup returns CDR1 LGHDT and CDR2 YNNKEL (reference sequence). Between the trimmed V and J ends, which lost 1 base and 3 bases, there was a span of 10 bases. CDR3 in DNA: TGTGCCAGCAGCCAAGCCGGGACCCATGGAAACACCATATATTTT. This encodes CASSQAGTHGNTIYF. The full variable domain, with the rest looked up from reference TRBV3-1 and TRBJ1-3, is DTAVSQTPKYLVTQMGNDKSIKCEQNLGHDTMYWYKQDSKKFLKIMFSYNNKELIINETVPNRFSPKSPDKAHLNLHINSLELGDSAVYFCASSQAGTHGNTIYFGEGSWLTVV.

Ten or more counts support this clonotype. The V and J genes are TRBV6-2 or TRBV6-3 and TRBJ1-2; D ambiguous. Germline V gene lookup returns CDR1 MNHEY and CDR2 SVGEGT. This CDR3 contains 12 residues. V was cut by 2 bases and J by 3 bases, with 4 bases left in between. The CDR3 region has the DNA TGTGCCAGCAGTTACCCCGACTATGGCTACACCTTC. Encoded protein: CASSYPDYGYTF.

This clonotype was observed a handful of times. The chain couples TRBV20-1 to TRBJ1-5, with D unresolved. Germline CDR1 reads DFQATT; CDR2 reads SNEGSKA (reference sequence). This CDR3 is built from 15 residues. With 5 bases removed from V and 2 bases from J, the gap between germline ends came to 16 bases. CDR3 sequence (DNA): TGCAGTGCTTGGGGAGGGTTTATCGGCAATCAGCCCCAGCATTTT. Protein: CSAWGGFIGNQPQHF.

This clonotype was seen a handful of times. The chain recombines TRBV9 with TRBJ1-2; D is ambiguous. This CDR3 is 15 amino acids long. Per germline, CDR1 SGDLS and CDR2 YYNGEE. V dropped 4 bases and J dropped 0 bases, with 13 bases sitting between them. The CDR3 is CASSHHTATNYGYTF. DNA of the CDR3: TGTGCCAGCAGCCACCACACTGCTACTAACTATGGCTACACCTTC.

This clonotype came up many times. The chain links TRBV6-1 to TRBJ2-1, with D possibly being TRBD2 (7 bases). The CDR3 runs to 15 residues. Trimming removed 5 bases from V and 10 bases from J, with 21 bases in between. CDR1 and CDR2 from the germline V gene are MNHNS and SASEGT. CDR3 protein: CASSYRVVGGQEQFF. In DNA form, the CDR3 reads TGTGCCAGCAGTTACAGGGTGGTCGGGGGGCAGGAGCAGTTCTTC.

As concerns this clonotype: One junction end disagrees with the germline gene, perhaps due to a read error. The rearrangement links TRBV4-2 to TRBJ2-1, with a weak D call TRBD2 (6 bases). Germline V lookup: CDR1 LGHNA, CDR2 YNFKEQ. The CDR3 consists of 16 residues. The CDR3 DNA is TGTGCCAGCAGCCATCGCGGGGTTAGCTCCTACACTGAGCAGTTCTTC. Translating it yields CASSHRGVSSYTEQFF.

The rearrangement links TRBV5-1 to TRBJ1-1, with TRBD1 matching over 10 bases. With 7 bases clipped from V and 1 base from J, the junction kept 4 bases outside the gene matches. Germline assignment: CDR1 SGHRS and CDR2 YFSETQ. The CDR3 spans 14 residues. In DNA, the CDR3 is TGCGCCAGCGGGACAGGGGAACGGAACACTGAAGCTTTCTTT. It translates to CASGTGERNTEAFF.

This clonotype was found a few times. The J gene is TRBJ2-7, the V gene TRBV5-1, with TRBD1 matching over 12 bases. The CDR3 runs 19 residues. Germline V gene data show CDR1 as SGHRS and CDR2 as YFSETQ. The J segment lost 3 bases and the V segment lost 3 bases, leaving 16 bases of the junction unmatched. The DNA of the CDR3 is TGCGCCAGCAGCTCCACCGGGACAGGGGGCAGCTCGCCATTCTACGAGCAGTACTTC. This translates into CASSSTGTGGSSPFYEQYF. Together with reference TRBV5-1 and TRBJ2-7, the CDR3 gives the full variable domain: KAGVTQTPRYLIKTRGQQVTLSCSPISGHRSVSWYQQTPGQGLQFLFEYFSETQRNKGNFPGRFSGRQFSNSRSEMNVSTLELGDSALYLCASSSTGTGGSSPFYEQYFGPGTRLTVT.

V is TRBV5-4 and J is TRBJ2-5; TRBD1 is a possible D gene (5 bases). V was trimmed by 3 bases and J by 1 base, leaving 13 bases between them. CDR1 is SGHNT, CDR2 YYREEE, per germline (reference sequence). The CDR3 contains 15 residues. Here the CDR3 DNA reads TGTGCCAGCAGCTCAACCCCCGACAGCCAAGAGACCCAGTACTTC. This codes for CASSSTPDSQETQYF.

This clonotype was seen ten or more times. The genes are TRBV4-2 and TRBJ2-4; 11 nucleotides line up with TRBD2. Trimming cost V 0 bases and J 7 bases; bases outside gene matches: 8. The length of the CDR3 is 17 residues. Germline values: CDR1 LGHNA, CDR2 YNFKEQ. CDR3 amino acids: CASSQEITSGGRNIQYF. In DNA, the CDR3 is TGTGCCAGCAGCCAAGAAATAACTAGCGGGGGAAGGAACATTCAGTACTTC.

This clonotype was observed a handful of times. V usage is TRBV4-1 and J usage is TRBJ2-1; possibly TRBD2 for D (6 bases). Between the trimmed V and J ends, which lost 5 bases and 10 bases, there was a span of 24 bases. The CDR3 has 16 residues. Germline V lookup: CDR1 MGHRA, CDR2 YSYEKL. In DNA form, the CDR3 reads TGCGCCAGCAGCTCCAGAGGAGGGCAGTCCTCATCCGAGCAGTTCTTC. It encodes CASSSRGGQSSSEQFF.

This clonotype has only a few counts. V is TRBV5-4 and J is TRBJ1-1; TRBD1 agrees at 7 bases. The CDR3 sequence is 15 residues long. With 4 bases clipped from V and 5 bases from J, the junction kept 11 bases outside the gene matches. CDR1 is SGHNT, CDR2 YYREEE, per germline (reference sequence). The chain's CDR3 is CASSPRQGWGTEAFF. The CDR3 coding sequence is TGTGCCAGCAGCCCGCGACAGGGATGGGGTACTGAAGCTTTCTTT.

In this sample, this clonotype turned up many times. The V gene is TRBV2, the J gene TRBJ1-2; weak D call: TRBD1 (5 bases). CDR3 length equals 13 residues. The V gene's germline CDR1 is SNHLY and CDR2 FYNNEI. The V end was cut by 6 bases, the J end by 1 base, with 9 bases between. CDR3 sequence: CASRVTVNYGYTF. CDR3 DNA sequence: TGTGCCAGCAGGGTGACAGTTAACTATGGCTACACCTTC.

In its sample, this clonotype was seen many times. The CDR3 here is CSARGWIARRNTEAFF. DNA of the CDR3: TGCAGTGCTAGAGGTTGGATCGCCCGCCGGAACACTGAAGCTTTCTTT. This chain connects TRBV20-1 to TRBJ1-1; D gene ambiguous. The germline V and J ends were trimmed by 1 base and 1 base, with 16 bases remaining between them. Germline loops: CDR1 DFQATT, CDR2 SNEGSKA (reference sequence). The CDR3 consists of 16 residues.